This T cell receptor (beta chain) was identified in a study of shared clonotypes between healthy human individuals. For the study at large: Researchers assigned three CD4 naive, three CD4 memory, two CD8 naive and one CD8 memory plate to each donor.

This clone was seen ten or more times. In the authors' methods: Junction-only sequences produced by ImmunoSEQ had no quality scores, so filtering differed. The protocol was immunoSEQ multiplex PCR, while the TCRdb copy is restricted to in-frame clones and leaves out a portion. The V and J calls and clone size are taken from that table; D and trimming were inferred from the DNA. This table holds 550,000 to 800,000 clones, over 65% found once. The CDR3 loop spans 14 amino acids. V lost 3 bases and J 4 bases, leaving 10 bases between the germline ends. The germline V gene encodes CDR1 SGHRS and CDR2 YFSETQ. There were only Caucasian adults among the donors, and all lived in Nashville, Tennessee. Researchers partitioned CD4+ cells into CD45RA+ naive and CD45RA-negative memory subsets.

Source material: memory CD4+ T cells sorted from blood. Subset denoted: CD45RA-negative fraction. This chain links TRBV5-1 with TRBJ2-2; D is perhaps TRBD1 (6 bases). This sequence was found in a woman between 25 and 40 years old in good health. The CDR3 region is CASSWGTTTGELFF. The CDR3 coding sequence is TGCGCCAGCAGCTGGGGGACAACCACCGGGGAGCTGTTTTTT.